This entry is about one TCR beta chain. The antigen is undetermined. Here immunoSEQ multiplex PCR was the method, and the copy in TCRdb shows in-frame clones only, minus some. This sample has about 100,000 clones, with approximately 85% found just once. This CDR3 is built from 15 residues. The trim removed 1 base at V and 6 bases at J, leaving 6 bases unmatched. CDR1 SSHAT and CDR2 FNYEAQ come from the germline V gene (reference sequence). This specimen belongs to a study of T cell clones after liver transplantation. Whole-study findings and limits: Circulating graft-donor-reactive CD4 TCRbeta sequences fell significantly post-transplant in 5 of 8 subjects. Compared with third party-reactive sequences, donor-reactive ones declined more, independent of withdrawal success.

The chain links TRBV7-7 to TRBJ2-7; 10 bases are a match to TRBD2. The clonotype was recovered from a human donor who received a liver transplant. Here the sequenced sample was CD4+ T cells from blood, taken before liver transplant. This CDR3 is CASSLDASGSVEQYF. The CDR3 DNA follows: TGTGCCAGCAGCTTAGATGCTAGCGGGAGTGTCGAGCAGTACTTC.